Each of the 15 T cell receptor beta chains below was sequenced from the same sample in a study of radiotherapy plus CTLA-4 blockade in lung cancer. Produced via immunoSEQ multiplex PCR; TCRdb's table is partial and in-frame only. The data hold around 78,000 clones, with around 78% observed a single time. The sample was peripheral blood, taken from a patient treated with radiotherapy plus ipilimumab. The receptors here all came from a human donor with non-small cell lung cancer who had a partial response to radiotherapy plus ipilimumab. Some clones in this sample may be carry-over from other donors' samples.

This clone was seen a few times. V and J are TRBV12-5 and TRBJ1-6; D ambiguous. The germline V gene encodes CDR1 LGHNT and CDR2 FRNRAP. V lost 5 bases to trimming and J lost 8 bases, with 4 bases between them. The CDR3 is 11 residues long. The DNA for the CDR3 is TGTGCTAGTGGTCCGGATTCACCCCTCCACTTT. Translation gives CASGPDSPLHF.

The chain combines TRBV7-2 with TRBJ2-5; no clear D. The J call may be mistaken, given a closer DNA end match to TRBJ2-7. This CDR3 has 13 amino acids. The germline V gene has CDR1 SGHTA and CDR2 FQGNSA. The CDR3 DNA follows: TGTGCCAGCAGCTTAGCCATCTCCTACGAGCAGTACTTC. It codes for CASSLAISYEQYF.

The CDR3 DNA sequence: TGTGCCAGCAGCCGAGACAGGGGCGGTTCACCCCTCCACTTT. Translated, it gives CASSRDRGGSPLHF. The V call is TRBV7-2, the J call TRBJ1-6; 8 nucleotides align to TRBD1. Trimming cost V 5 bases and J 9 bases; bases outside gene matches: 6. The CDR3 has 14 amino acids. The germline V gene encodes CDR1 SGHTA and CDR2 FQGNSA.

Only a few counts were recorded for this clone. The chain employs TRBV6-6 and TRBJ1-5, with 9 bases aligning to TRBD1. Germline CDR1 is MNHNY and CDR2 is SVGAGI (reference sequence). There are 16 residues in the CDR3. The junction had 5 bases not matched to a gene; V was cut back by 4 bases and J by 1 base. The CDR3 coding sequence is TGTGCCAGCAGTTCCGGGGACAGGGCGAGCAATCAGCCCCAGCATTTT. It translates to CASSSGDRASNQPQHF.

The chain uses TRBV9 and TRBJ2-3, with no clear D. The V gene's germline CDR1 is SGDLS and CDR2 YYNGEE. The CDR3 covers 16 residues. V lost 0 bases, J lost 1 base, and 12 bases lay in between. The CDR3 is CASSVAEALRTDTQYF. In DNA, the CDR3 is TGTGCCAGCAGCGTAGCCGAAGCCCTACGCACAGATACGCAGTATTTT.

The V gene is TRBV9, the J gene TRBJ2-1; 10 nucleotides align to TRBD2. The CDR3 totals 15 residues. CDR1 is SGDLS and CDR2 is YYNGEE in the germline V gene. The ends lost 0 bases at V and 4 bases at J; junction bases unmatched: 1. CDR3: CASSVDSGGYNEQFF. For the CDR3, the DNA is TGTGCCAGCAGCGTAGATAGCGGGGGGTACAATGAGCAGTTCTTC.

This rearrangement joins TRBV5-4 to TRBJ2-1; 11 positions agree with TRBD2. Germline V lookup: CDR1 SGHNT, CDR2 YYREEE (reference sequence). The CDR3 totals 19 residues. Trimming cost V 4 bases and J 0 bases; bases outside gene matches: 12. CDR3 in DNA: TGTGCCAGCAGCGGGTGGGCTAGCGGGGGGCCCAGCTCCTACAATGAGCAGTTCTTC. The encoded protein is CASSGWASGGPSSYNEQFF.

In its sample, this clone was seen a few times. The chain uses TRBV11-3 and TRBJ1-5; D remains unclear. The CDR3 loop spans 13 amino acids. Germline V gene data show CDR1 as SGHNT and CDR2 as YENEEA. V lost 1 base and J lost 4, with 5 bases in between. CDR3 in amino acids: CASSLGENQPQHF. For the CDR3, the DNA is TGTGCCAGCAGCTTAGGGGAGAATCAGCCCCAGCATTTT.

The CDR3 nucleotides read TGTGCCAGCAGCCCCGGGGCCCAGGGGGCATATACTGAAGCTTTCTTT. It is translated as CASSPGAQGAYTEAFF. This rearrangement joins TRBV7-2 to TRBJ1-1, with 8 bases lining up with TRBD1. Germline assignment: CDR1 SGHTA and CDR2 FQGNSA. Trimming removed 5 bases from V and 5 bases from J; junction bases left unmatched: 13. The CDR3 contains 16 residues.

V and J are TRBV27 and TRBJ1-5; the D gene is possibly TRBD1 (6 bases). With 4 bases removed from V and 4 bases from J, the gap between germline ends came to 11 bases. Germline values: CDR1 MNHEY, CDR2 SMNVEV (reference sequence). The CDR3 is 14 residues long. This chain's CDR3 is CASSSRQANQPQHF. The DNA for the CDR3 is TGTGCCAGCAGTTCTCGACAGGCTAATCAGCCCCAGCATTTT.

DNA for the CDR3: TGCGCCAGCAGCCTGGGACACACACTCTCCTACAATGAGCAGTTCTTC. Its protein product is CASSLGHTLSYNEQFF. The chain couples TRBV4-3 to TRBJ2-1; possibly TRBD1 for D (6 bases). The CDR3 is made up of 16 amino acids. V gave up 4 bases and J gave up 0 bases, with 13 bases separating them. Germline V gives CDR1 LGHNA, CDR2 YSLEER.

This chain links TRBV14 with TRBJ1-1, with 10 bases identical to TRBD1. The V gene's germline CDR1 is SGHDN and CDR2 FVKESK. Unmatched junction bases numbered 5, after V lost 1 base and J lost 6 bases. The CDR3 spans 15 residues. This CDR3 is CASSQGRTGGSEAFF. The CDR3 nucleotides are TGTGCCAGCAGCCAAGGGCGGACAGGGGGATCTGAAGCTTTCTTT.

V gene TRBV29-1 combines with J gene TRBJ2-5; tentatively, D is TRBD2 (6 bases). Between the trimmed V and J ends, which lost 2 bases and 4 bases, there was a span of 14 bases. The CDR3 has 14 residues. Germline V gene data show CDR1 as SQVTM and CDR2 as ANQGSEA. The DNA of the CDR3 is TGCAGCGTTGAACCCCTGGGGGGAGTAGAGACCCAGTACTTC. Its translation is CSVEPLGGVETQYF.

The rearrangement uses TRBV11-2 and TRBJ2-1, with 9 bases lining up with TRBD1. V lost 2 bases to trimming and J lost 10 bases; unmatched junction nucleotides: 15. The CDR3 spans 17 residues. CDR1 SGHAT and CDR2 FQNNGV come from the germline V gene. CDR3 residues: CASSLLMGWTGEGEQFF. CDR3 sequence (DNA): TGTGCCAGCAGCTTACTTATGGGGTGGACAGGGGAAGGGGAGCAGTTCTTC.

The chain couples TRBV7-3 to TRBJ2-1; 12 positions match TRBD2. There are 16 residues in the CDR3. The V gene end was trimmed by 8 bases and the J gene end by 4 bases; junction bases not matched to a gene: 9. Per the germline V gene, CDR1 is SGHTA and CDR2 is FQGTGA. The CDR3 loop is CASALAGGPRYNEQFF. Written as DNA, the CDR3 is TGTGCCAGCGCTCTAGCGGGAGGGCCCCGATACAATGAGCAGTTCTTC.